This entry concerns a single T cell receptor (beta chain). 60 Vbeta and 13 Jbeta primers were used in PCR. Assay used: immunoSEQ multiplex PCR; TCRdb lists only in-frame clones, some missing. The sample holds approximately 100,000 clones; 75% to 85% are singletons and the top ten take about 1.2%. This sample was taken from a study of cytomegalovirus exposure and HLA in healthy donors. Turning to the study itself: As released early, the data held roughly 85 million unique TCRs from HLA-typed donors.

V lost 0 bases and J lost 4, with 12 bases in between. The CDR3 spans 15 residues. Looked up from germline, CDR1 is MGHRA and CDR2 is YSYEKL. The rearrangement uses TRBV4-1 and TRBJ1-2; D is uncertain. The material sequenced was PBMCs. This receptor was taken from a woman aged 18 to 35 in good health and CMV-seronegative. The CDR3, as DNA: TGCGCCAGCAGCCAAGAGCCCGAGAGGCGCTATGGCTACACCTTC. This encodes CASSQEPERRYGYTF.